This entry describes one TCR beta chain. No antigen is known for it. CDR3 length: 16 amino acids. Trimming took 6 bases from V and 5 from J, leaving 22 bases between them. Per the germline V gene, CDR1 is MNHEY and CDR2 is SVGEGT. This entry belongs to a study of spatial heterogeneity in lung cancer. Study in general: Alpha-chain sequences were detected in numbers that were consistently lower than beta-chain sequences. A unique TCR and UMI combination showed up more than ten times in raw reads, on average. Study-level findings and limits: The study found ubiquitous expanded tumor TCRs in blood more at resection than follow-up.

MiXCR, run by TCRdb on the 5' RACE reads, gives a single entry per CDR3 protein. The profile covers about 92,000 distinct CDR3 sequences, with approximately 12% appearing a single time and over 40% taken by the ten largest. The time point was: sample taken at primary tumor resection. TCRs were sequenced from unsorted whole RNA of tumor, nontumor lung or PBMC. Patients with untreated early-stage non-small cell lung cancer, numbering roughly 69, were the donors. The chain uses TRBV6-2 or TRBV6-3 and TRBJ1-1; no clear D. This receptor was obtained from a male donor with early-stage non-small cell lung cancer. Sequences were derived from PBMCs, sampled at surgery. Here the CDR3 reads CASSLNSHSGKTEAFF. The CDR3 nucleotides read TGTGCCAGCAGCCTTAACTCTCACAGTGGGAAAACTGAAGCTTTCTTT.